The clone carrying this TCR beta chain has only one observation. What it recognizes is unknown. Compared with germline, one end of the junction differs, possibly owing to a read error. CDR1 and CDR2 from the germline V gene are MNHEY and SMNVEV (reference sequence). The CDR3 has 14 amino acids. This sample was included in a study of cytomegalovirus exposure and HLA in healthy donors. Study summary: An early data release held tens of millions of unique TCRs from HLA-typed donors. Study-wide findings and caveats: Sequences of the TCR beta chain were said to predict the HLA-A and HLA-B alleles of most subjects accurately.

It was with 60 Vbeta and 13 Jbeta primers that the PCR ran. Data came from immunoSEQ multiplex PCR; TCRdb stores just in-frame clones and leaves some out. This sample has around 190,000 clones, with around 82% found just once. V gene TRBV27 combines with J gene TRBJ1-2, with D possibly TRBD1 on 6 matching bases. Sequencing was done on a sample of PBMCs. The TCR sequence derives from a woman in her twenties or thirties in good health and CMV-seronegative. The CDR3 sequence is CASSYRGRGFGYPF. In DNA, the CDR3 is TGTGCCAGCAGTTATAGGGGCAGGGGTTTTGGCTACCCCTTC.